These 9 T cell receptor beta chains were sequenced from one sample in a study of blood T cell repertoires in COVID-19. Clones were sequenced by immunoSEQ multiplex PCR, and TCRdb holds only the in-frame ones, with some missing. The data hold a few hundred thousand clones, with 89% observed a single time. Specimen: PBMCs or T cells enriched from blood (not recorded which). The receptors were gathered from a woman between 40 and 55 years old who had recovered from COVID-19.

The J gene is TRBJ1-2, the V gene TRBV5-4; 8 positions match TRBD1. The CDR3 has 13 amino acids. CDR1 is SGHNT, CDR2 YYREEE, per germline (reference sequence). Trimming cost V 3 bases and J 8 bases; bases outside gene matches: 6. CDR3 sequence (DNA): TGTGCCAGCAGCTGGGACAGGCTGGGGGGCTACACCTTC. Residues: CASSWDRLGGYTF.

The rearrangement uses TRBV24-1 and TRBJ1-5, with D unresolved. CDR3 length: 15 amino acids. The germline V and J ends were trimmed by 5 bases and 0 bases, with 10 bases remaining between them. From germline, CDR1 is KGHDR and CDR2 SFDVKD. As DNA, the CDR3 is TGTGCCACCAGTGGTGGCCTCGATAGCAATCAGCCCCAGCATTTT. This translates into CATSGGLDSNQPQHF.

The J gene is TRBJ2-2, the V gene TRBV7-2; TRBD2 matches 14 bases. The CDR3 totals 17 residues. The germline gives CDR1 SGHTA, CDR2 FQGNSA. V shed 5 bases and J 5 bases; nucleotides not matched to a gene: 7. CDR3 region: CASSLGTSGRYTGELFF. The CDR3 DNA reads TGTGCCAGCAGCCTCGGGACTAGCGGGAGATATACCGGGGAGCTGTTTTTT.

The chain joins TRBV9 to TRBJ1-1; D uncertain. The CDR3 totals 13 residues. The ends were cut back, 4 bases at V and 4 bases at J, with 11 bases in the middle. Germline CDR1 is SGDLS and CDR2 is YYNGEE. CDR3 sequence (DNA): TGTGCCAGCAGCACCAATCTAGGCACTGAAGCTTTCTTT. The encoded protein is CASSTNLGTEAFF.

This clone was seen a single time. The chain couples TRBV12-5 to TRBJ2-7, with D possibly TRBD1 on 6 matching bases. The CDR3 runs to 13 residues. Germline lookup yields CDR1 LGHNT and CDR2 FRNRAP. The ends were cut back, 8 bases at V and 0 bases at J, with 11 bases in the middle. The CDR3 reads CASSQGTSYEQYF. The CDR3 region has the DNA TGTGCTAGTAGCCAGGGGACCTCCTACGAGCAGTACTTC.

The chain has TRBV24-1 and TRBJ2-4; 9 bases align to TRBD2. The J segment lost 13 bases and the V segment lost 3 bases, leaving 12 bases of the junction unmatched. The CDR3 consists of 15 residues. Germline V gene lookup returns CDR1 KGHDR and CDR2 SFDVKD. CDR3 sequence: CATSDPRAGGTLQYF. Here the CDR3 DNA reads TGTGCCACCAGTGATCCGCGGGCGGGGGGGACTTTGCAGTACTTC.

The CDR3 DNA is TGTGCCAGCAGCAAAGCCACGGACATTCAGTACTTC. Protein product: CASSKATDIQYF. The chain has TRBV21-1 and TRBJ2-4; the table's D call, TRBD2, was not checked against the DNA. TRBV21-1 is annotated as a pseudogene. CDR3 size: 12 residues.

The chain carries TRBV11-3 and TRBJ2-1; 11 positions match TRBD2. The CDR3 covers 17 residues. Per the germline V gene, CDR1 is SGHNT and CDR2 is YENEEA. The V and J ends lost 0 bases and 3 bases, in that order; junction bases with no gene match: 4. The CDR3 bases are TGTGCCAGCAGCTTAGAAGGACTAGCGGGTTACTACAATGAGCAGTTCTTC. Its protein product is CASSLEGLAGYYNEQFF.

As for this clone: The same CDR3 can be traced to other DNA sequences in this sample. The DNA of the CDR3 is TGCGCCAGCAGCTTGGGCGGGAGCTCCTACAATGAGCAGTTCTTC. This gives the protein CASSLGGSSYNEQFF. This sequence joins TRBV5-1 and TRBJ2-1; 7 bases are shared with TRBD2. The CDR3 is made up of 15 amino acids. After removal of 0 bases from V and 0 bases from J, the junction contained 0 bases not matched to a gene. CDR1 and CDR2 from the germline V gene are SGHRS and YFSETQ. The variable domain in full, completed from reference TRBV5-1 and TRBJ2-1, reads KAGVTQTPRYLIKTRGQQVTLSCSPISGHRSVSWYQQTPGQGLQFLFEYFSETQRNKGNFPGRFSGRQFSNSRSEMNVSTLELGDSALYLCASSLGGSSYNEQFFGPGTRLTVL.